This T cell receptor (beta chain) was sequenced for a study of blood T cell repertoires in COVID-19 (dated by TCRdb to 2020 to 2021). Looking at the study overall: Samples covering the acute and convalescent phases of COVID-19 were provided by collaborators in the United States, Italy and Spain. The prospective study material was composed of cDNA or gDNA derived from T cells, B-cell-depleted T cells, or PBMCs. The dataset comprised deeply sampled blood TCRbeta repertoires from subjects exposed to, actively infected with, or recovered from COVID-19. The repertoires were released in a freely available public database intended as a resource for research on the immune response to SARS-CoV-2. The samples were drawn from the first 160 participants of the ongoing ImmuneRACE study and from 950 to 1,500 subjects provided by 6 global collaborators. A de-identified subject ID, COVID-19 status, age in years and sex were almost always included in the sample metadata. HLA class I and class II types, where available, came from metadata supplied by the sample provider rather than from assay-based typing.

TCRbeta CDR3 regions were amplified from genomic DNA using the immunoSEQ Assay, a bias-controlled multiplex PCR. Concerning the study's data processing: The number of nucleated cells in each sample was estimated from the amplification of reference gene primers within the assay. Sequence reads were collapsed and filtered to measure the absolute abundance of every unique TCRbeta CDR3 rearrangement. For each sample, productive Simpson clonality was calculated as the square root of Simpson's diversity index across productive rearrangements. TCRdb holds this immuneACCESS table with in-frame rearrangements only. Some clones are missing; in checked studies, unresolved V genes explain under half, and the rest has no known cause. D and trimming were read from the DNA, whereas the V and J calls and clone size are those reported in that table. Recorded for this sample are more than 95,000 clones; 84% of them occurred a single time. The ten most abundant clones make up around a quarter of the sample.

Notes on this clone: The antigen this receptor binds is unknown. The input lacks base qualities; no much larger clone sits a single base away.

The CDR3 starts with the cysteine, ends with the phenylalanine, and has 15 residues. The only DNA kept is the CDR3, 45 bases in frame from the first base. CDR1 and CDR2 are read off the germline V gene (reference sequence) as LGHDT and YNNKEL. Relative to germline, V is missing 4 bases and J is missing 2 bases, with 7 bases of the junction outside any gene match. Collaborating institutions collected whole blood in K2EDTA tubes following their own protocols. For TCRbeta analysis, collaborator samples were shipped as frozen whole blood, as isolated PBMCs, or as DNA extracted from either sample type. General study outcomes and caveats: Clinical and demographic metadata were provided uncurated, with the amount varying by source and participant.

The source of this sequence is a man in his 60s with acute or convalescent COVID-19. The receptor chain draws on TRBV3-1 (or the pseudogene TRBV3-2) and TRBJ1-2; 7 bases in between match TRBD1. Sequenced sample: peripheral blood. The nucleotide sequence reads TGTGCCAGCAGCCCCCGGGACAGAATGAACTATGGCTACACCTTC. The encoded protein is CASSPRDRMNYGYTF.